This passage covers 3 T cell receptor beta chains from one sample sequenced in a study of OX40 agonist ivuxolimab in advanced cancers. Method: immunoSEQ multiplex PCR; TCRdb's copy keeps in-frame clones and lacks some. The data show tens of thousands of clones, roughly nine tenths seen once. The sample consisted of CD4+ or CD8+ T cells sorted from blood, taken in a trial of the OX40 agonist ivuxolimab. These receptors were collected from an adult with an advanced solid tumor such as melanoma, head and neck, liver or kidney cancer.

This clone was seen just once. This rearrangement joins TRBV7-2 to TRBJ2-7; D is undetermined. The germline gives CDR1 SGHTA, CDR2 FQGNSA. The CDR3 consists of 12 residues. The ends were cut back, 1 base at V and 5 bases at J, with 6 bases in the middle. The CDR3 bases are TGTGCCAGCAGCTTAGACCCAGACGAGCAGTACTTC. As protein: CASSLDPDEQYF.

The chain uses TRBV27 and TRBJ1-5; no definite D call. This CDR3 contains 12 residues. The germline V gene encodes CDR1 MNHEY and CDR2 SMNVEV (reference sequence). V was cut by 3 bases and J by 9 bases, with 9 bases left in between. The CDR3, as DNA: TGTGCCAGCAGTTTCCCAGAGGGGCCCCAGCATTTT. Translated: CASSFPEGPQHF.

The rearrangement uses TRBV2 and TRBJ2-7, with D unresolved. Germline V gene data show CDR1 as SNHLY and CDR2 as FYNNEI. V was pared by 2 bases and J by 4 bases, with 6 bases between. This CDR3 has 12 amino acids. CDR3 protein: CASSETRYEQYF. Written as DNA, the CDR3 is TGTGCCAGCAGTGAAACACGATACGAGCAGTACTTC.